One sample yielded the 29 T cell receptor beta chains listed below, sequenced in a study of blood T cell repertoires in COVID-19. Profiled with immunoSEQ multiplex PCR; TCRdb holds only in-frame clones, not every one. The sample records 200,000 to 250,000 clones, around 88% being singletons. The sequencing sample was made of peripheral blood. These receptors originate from an elderly man with acute or convalescent COVID-19.

This clone was seen just once. The chain links TRBV6-1 to TRBJ2-2, with 8 bases fitting TRBD1. The CDR3 loop spans 13 amino acids. Germline lookup yields CDR1 MNHNS and CDR2 SASEGT. V lost 7 bases to trimming and J lost 6 bases; unmatched junction nucleotides: 4. The CDR3 nucleotides are TGTGCCAGCACCCGGACAGGGCCCGGGGAGCTGTTTTTT. Translating it yields CASTRTGPGELFF.

The chain joins TRBV6-2 or TRBV6-3 to TRBJ2-7, with D maybe TRBD1 (6 bases). CDR3 length equals 18 residues. V lost 6 bases and J 7 bases, leaving 31 bases between the germline ends. CDR1 MNHEY and CDR2 SVGEGT come from the germline V gene. The CDR3 nucleotides are TGTGCCAGCAGCCTAGGGGGATACGACCTAGCTACGAATCGAGAGCAGTACTTC. Translating it yields CASSLGGYDLATNREQYF.

The genes are TRBV18 and TRBJ1-1; 9 nucleotides match TRBD1. V was clipped by 2 bases and J by 2 bases; unmatched bases: 9. The CDR3 spans 17 residues. In germline, CDR1 is KGHSH, CDR2 LQKENI. DNA of the CDR3: TGTGCCAGCTCACCAAGAATAGGGGACAGGGTAAACACTGAAGCTTTCTTT. Its translation is CASSPRIGDRVNTEAFF.

The chain carries TRBV24-1 and TRBJ1-2, with D possibly matching TRBD1 (5 bases). V lost 5 bases and J lost 4, with 7 bases in between. Germline CDR1 KGHDR, CDR2 SFDVKD. The CDR3 runs 12 residues. The CDR3 coding sequence is TGTGCCACCAGTGGGCAGGGCTATGGCTACACCTTC. Translation: CATSGQGYGYTF.

This clone has just a few counts. This chain uses TRBV5-1 with TRBJ1-2; D may be TRBD1 (5 bases). Germline V gene data show CDR1 as SGHRS and CDR2 as YFSETQ. Trimming stripped 0 bases from V and 3 bases from J, with 15 bases between. The CDR3 length is 16 residues. CDR3 DNA: TGCGCCAGCAGCTTGGAGGGACTAACGCAGTACTATGGCTACACCTTC. Amino acid sequence: CASSLEGLTQYYGYTF.

V usage is TRBV2 and J usage is TRBJ2-5; TRBD2 agrees at 10 bases. Per germline, CDR1 SNHLY and CDR2 FYNNEI. V shed 8 bases and J 1 base; nucleotides not matched to a gene: 7. This CDR3 has 15 amino acids. The CDR3 DNA is TGTGCCAGCGATCCAACTAGCGGGACCCAAGAGACCCAGTACTTC. Its translation is CASDPTSGTQETQYF.

V and J are TRBV10-3 and TRBJ1-4; D is unresolved. V was trimmed by 10 bases and J by 2 bases, leaving 11 bases between them. Germline CDR1 and CDR2: ENHRY and SYGVKD. The CDR3 runs 13 residues. The CDR3 DNA reads TGTGCCACCAGGACCGGGACTAATGAAAAACTGTTTTTT. Encoded protein: CATRTGTNEKLFF.

The gene calls are TRBV25-1 and TRBJ1-2; D is unclear. CDR1 and CDR2 from the germline V gene are MGHDK and SYGVNS. There are 12 residues in the CDR3. The V and J ends lost 5 bases and 1 base respectively, with 5 bases between them. CDR3 in amino acids: CASSRDNYGYTF. Here the CDR3 DNA reads TGTGCCAGCAGTCGCGATAACTATGGCTACACCTTC.

Only one count was recorded for this clone. The rearrangement joins TRBV5-4 to TRBJ1-1; 10 bases are a match to TRBD1. The V gene end was trimmed by 2 bases and the J gene end by 4 bases; junction bases not matched to a gene: 5. CDR3 size: 15 residues. CDR1 and CDR2 (germline): SGHNT, YYREEE (reference sequence). The CDR3 here is CASSLGTGVLTEAFF. The DNA of the CDR3 is TGTGCCAGCAGCTTAGGGACAGGGGTTCTCACTGAAGCTTTCTTT.

The CDR3 DNA follows: TGTGCCAGCAGCCCCGTGGGACTTATCCGCACAGATACGCAGTATTTT. Translating gives CASSPVGLIRTDTQYF. The chain has TRBV14 and TRBJ2-3; D is perhaps TRBD2 (6 bases). Germline V gives CDR1 SGHDN, CDR2 FVKESK. Trimming removed 4 bases at V and 1 base at J, with 15 bases between. This CDR3 is built from 16 residues.

On this clone itself: An end of the junction differs from the germline gene, which may be a read error. The chain uses TRBV28 and TRBJ2-3; 7 bases match TRBD2. CDR1 MDHEN and CDR2 SYDVKM come from the germline V gene. The CDR3 sequence is 14 residues long. The chain's CDR3 is CTSSTAGAGDTQYF. The CDR3 bases are TGTACCAGCAGTACGGCGGGAGCCGGAGATACGCAGTATTTT.

V is TRBV5-8 and J is TRBJ2-3; 8 bases align to TRBD1. There are 15 residues in the CDR3. CDR1 is SGHTS and CDR2 is YDEGEE in the germline V gene. The V gene end was trimmed by 4 bases and the J gene end by 4 bases; junction bases not matched to a gene: 8. The CDR3 protein is CASSKGQGISDTQYF. CDR3 in DNA: TGTGCCAGCAGCAAAGGACAGGGAATATCAGATACGCAGTATTTT.

The chain recombines TRBV2 with TRBJ1-2; 10 positions match TRBD1. Per germline, CDR1 SNHLY and CDR2 FYNNEI. Trimming took 4 bases from V and 6 from J; bases not matched to a gene: 2. The CDR3 has 13 amino acids. CDR3 coding DNA: TGTGCCAGCAGTGCTGGGACAGGGGATGGCTACACCTTC. This sequence encodes CASSAGTGDGYTF.

The chain carries TRBV28 and TRBJ2-2, with D maybe TRBD2 (6 bases). The CDR3 has 12 amino acids. Trimming cost V 3 bases and J 15 bases, with 14 bases left between them. In germline, CDR1 is MDHEN, CDR2 SYDVKM. CDR3 protein: CASSFGRGMMFF. In nucleotides, the CDR3 is TGTGCCAGCAGTTTCGGGCGGGGAATGATGTTTTTT.

The chain employs TRBV5-4 and TRBJ1-2; TRBD1 might be the D (5 bases). Germline V gene sequence: CDR1 SGHNT, CDR2 YYREEE (reference sequence). The CDR3 is made up of 14 amino acids. Trimming left V 3 bases short and J 4 bases short, with 13 bases between. The CDR3 DNA sequence: TGTGCCAGCAGCTCGAACGGGGGGTTCTATGGCTACACCTTC. It translates to CASSSNGGFYGYTF.

This rearrangement joins TRBV5-4 to TRBJ2-1, with D possibly matching TRBD2 (6 bases). CDR1 is SGHNT and CDR2 is YYREEE in the germline V gene (reference sequence). Trimming left V 7 bases short and J 0 bases short, with 14 bases between. The CDR3 is 15 residues long. The CDR3 loop reads CASRRDSSSYNEQFF. In nucleotides, the CDR3 is TGTGCCAGCCGGCGGGACTCAAGCTCCTACAATGAGCAGTTCTTC.

J is TRBJ2-2 and V is TRBV10-3; 8 positions match TRBD1. Trimming removed 3 bases from V and 1 base from J; junction bases left unmatched: 1. CDR3 length: 15 residues. Germline lookup yields CDR1 ENHRY and CDR2 SYGVKD. CDR3 bases: TGTGCCATCAGTGAAGGGACAGGGAACACCGGGGAGCTGTTTTTT. Translated, it gives CAISEGTGNTGELFF.

The chain joins TRBV5-1 to TRBJ1-2, with a tentative D call TRBD1 (5 bases). CDR1 and CDR2 from the germline V gene are SGHRS and YFSETQ. Trimming pared 4 bases from V and 4 bases from J, leaving 14 bases between. This CDR3 has 14 amino acids. The CDR3 loop reads CASSPGGEGYGYTF. As DNA, the CDR3 is TGCGCCAGCAGCCCCGGGGGGGAGGGCTATGGCTACACCTTC.

The chain joins TRBV11-1 to TRBJ2-1; D uncertain. Germline V lookup: CDR1 SGHAT, CDR2 FQDESV (reference sequence). This CDR3 has 13 residues. The V and J ends lost 1 base and 5 bases respectively, with 6 bases between them. As DNA, the CDR3 is TGTGCCAGCAGCTTAGGCCAGAACAATGAGCAGTTCTTC. Its translation: CASSLGQNNEQFF. The variable domain in full, completed from reference TRBV11-1 and TRBJ2-1, reads EAEVAQSPRYKITEKSQAVAFWCDPISGHATLYWYRQILGQGPELLVQFQDESVVDDSQLPKDRFSAERLKGVDSTLKIQPAELGDSAMYLCASSLGQNNEQFFGPGTRLTVL.

V gene TRBV10-2 combines with J gene TRBJ1-2; perhaps TRBD1 as D (5 bases). From germline, CDR1 is WSHSY and CDR2 SAAADI. Trimming removed 3 bases from V and 3 bases from J, with 11 bases in between. The CDR3 is 14 amino acids. The CDR3, as DNA: TGCGCCAGCAGTGAAAGGGGAACGGACTATGGCTACACCTTC. It codes for CASSERGTDYGYTF.

This clone has a single count. The chain employs TRBV25-1 and TRBJ2-3; 8 nucleotides align to TRBD2. The germline CDR1 and CDR2 sequences are MGHDK and SYGVNS. The CDR3 runs to 15 residues. V shed 2 bases, J shed 4 bases, and the junction held 5 bases outside the gene matches. Here the CDR3 reads CASSETSGRPDTQYF. CDR3 nucleotide sequence: TGTGCCAGCAGTGAAACTAGCGGACGCCCAGATACGCAGTATTTT.

This sequence joins TRBV4-2 and TRBJ2-5; 8 positions agree with TRBD2. Germline lookup yields CDR1 LGHNA and CDR2 YNFKEQ. With V trimmed by 1 base and J by 5 bases, 9 bases remained unmatched. This CDR3 has 16 amino acids. The CDR3 coding sequence is TGTGCCAGCAGCCAAGCCCAAAGCGGGAGAGTGGAGACCCAGTACTTC. It translates to CASSQAQSGRVETQYF.

The CDR3 loop reads CASSLGVGGGITGELFF. For the CDR3, the DNA is TGTGCCAGCAGCTTAGGAGTAGGGGGTGGAATTACCGGGGAGCTGTTTTTT. The chain carries TRBV7-2 and TRBJ2-2; TRBD1 might be the D (6 bases). The ends were cut back, 1 base at V and 5 bases at J, with 17 bases in the middle. The CDR3 totals 17 residues. Per germline, CDR1 SGHTA and CDR2 FQGNSA.

This clone turned up a few times. This chain connects TRBV5-4 to TRBJ1-1, with no clear D. From germline, CDR1 is SGHNT and CDR2 YYREEE (reference sequence). CDR3 size: 14 residues. Deletions cut 0 bases from V and 0 bases from J, with 6 bases between. CDR3: CASSLDSMNTEAFF. The CDR3 nucleotides are TGTGCCAGCAGCTTGGACAGCATGAACACTGAAGCTTTCTTT.

This rearrangement joins TRBV5-1 to TRBJ2-3, with 9 bases that match TRBD2. The CDR3 extends over 18 amino acids. Unmatched junction bases numbered 11, after V lost 3 bases and J lost 0 bases. CDR1 is SGHRS and CDR2 is YFSETQ in the germline V gene. Here the CDR3 DNA reads TGCGCCAGCAGCTCGGGACTAGCCCCAAGGGTTAGCACAGATACGCAGTATTTT. Its protein product is CASSSGLAPRVSTDTQYF.

For this clone: Other DNA sequences of this sample code for an identical CDR3. The chain carries TRBV29-1 and TRBJ1-4; 7 bases map to TRBD1. Germline CDR1 and CDR2: SQVTM and ANQGSEA. V gave up 7 bases and J gave up 2 bases; unmatched junction bases: 4. The CDR3 sequence is 13 residues long. CDR3 region: CSATGQTNEKLFF. CDR3 coding DNA: TGCAGCGCCACGGGACAGACTAATGAAAAACTGTTTTTT.

V is TRBV14 and J is TRBJ2-1, with TRBD2 identical over 11 bases. Germline trimming cut 4 bases from V and 2 bases from J; bases unmatched to any gene: 4. The germline V gene encodes CDR1 SGHDN and CDR2 FVKESK. The CDR3 runs to 16 residues. In DNA, the CDR3 is TGTGCCAGCAGCCTAAGACTAGCGGGAACCTACAATGAGCAGTTCTTC. Residues: CASSLRLAGTYNEQFF.

The chain uses TRBV7-2 and TRBJ2-5, with D possibly matching TRBD1 (6 bases). The CDR3 is 15 residues long. Per germline, CDR1 SGHTA and CDR2 FQGNSA. The V end was cut by 1 base, the J end by 0 bases, with 9 bases between. As DNA, the CDR3 is TGTGCCAGCAGCTTAGTACAGGGATACCAAGAGACCCAGTACTTC. This encodes CASSLVQGYQETQYF.

This chain connects TRBV7-8 to TRBJ2-1, with 8 bases fitting TRBD1. The CDR3 is 14 amino acids. With V trimmed by 7 bases and J by 9 bases, 11 bases remained unmatched. Germline CDR1 and CDR2: SGHVS and FQNEAQ. The CDR3, as DNA: TGTGCCAGCACCCCCCCCAGGGGGCTGGGTGAGCAGTTCTTC. Its translation: CASTPPRGLGEQFF.